Detailed here is one T cell receptor (beta chain). The antigen remains undetermined. MiXCR, run by TCRdb on the RT-PCR reads, gives a single entry per CDR3 protein. The profile shows some 600,000 distinct CDR3 sequences, 11% to 15% of them singletons. The source of the sample is a study of response to subunit inactivated influenza vaccine. Study observations and caveats: The study's authors posited that every seasonal influenza vaccination enlists few new T cells.

CDR1 is SGHRS and CDR2 is YFSETQ in the germline V gene. Trimming took off 0 bases at V and 0 bases at J, with 10 bases between the two ends. The CDR3 spans 15 residues. Sequencing used PBMCs from blood, obtained approximately 15 days before vaccination. V is TRBV5-1 and J is TRBJ2-7; the D is unclear. The TCR sequence derives from a man aged 50 to 60 who received an inactivated influenza vaccine. CDR3 bases: TGCGCCAGCAGCTTGGGAAGGGAATTCTCCTACGAGCAGTACTTC. Translated: CASSLGREFSYEQYF.